This entry lists 31 T cell receptor beta chains sequenced from one sample in a study of blood T cell repertoires in COVID-19. The assay was immunoSEQ multiplex PCR, and TCRdb's table has in-frame clones only and misses some. The sample lists roughly 360,000 clones; about four fifths were seen once. Sequenced sample: PBMCs or T cells enriched from blood (not recorded which). The receptors were gathered from a woman aged 45-65 years who had recovered from COVID-19.

J is TRBJ1-6 and V is TRBV11-2, with TRBD1 matching over 8 bases. From germline, CDR1 is SGHAT and CDR2 FQNNGV. The CDR3 loop spans 15 amino acids. V dropped 5 bases and J dropped 6; count of bases not matched to a gene: 6. CDR3 protein: CASSPRTGLNSPLHF. The CDR3 region has the DNA TGTGCCAGCAGCCCAAGGACAGGGCTTAATTCACCCCTCCACTTT. The full variable domain, rest sourced from reference TRBV11-2 and TRBJ1-6, is EAGVAQSPRYKIIEKRQSVAFWCNPISGHATLYWYQQILGQGPKLLIQFQNNGVVDDSQLPKDRFSAERLKGVDSTLKIQPAKLEDSAVYLCASSPRTGLNSPLHFGNGTRLTVT.

In DNA, the CDR3 is TGTGCCAGTAGCCCGGACAGGACCACTAACTATGGCTACACCTTC. Its translation: CASSPDRTTNYGYTF. The chain has TRBV19 and TRBJ1-2; 7 nucleotides agree with TRBD1. V shed 6 bases and J 0 bases; nucleotides not matched to a gene: 7. Germline V CDR1 and CDR2: LNHDA, SQIVND (reference sequence). CDR3 length equals 15 residues.

This clone has just one count. The rearrangement uses TRBV11-3 and TRBJ2-5; 10 bases align to TRBD2. From germline, CDR1 is SGHNT and CDR2 YENEEA. The CDR3 consists of 14 residues. V shed 4 bases and J 5 bases; nucleotides not matched to a gene: 4. CDR3 sequence reads: CASSSGLAFETQYF. Here the CDR3 DNA reads TGTGCCAGCAGCTCGGGACTAGCGTTCGAGACCCAGTACTTC. Full variable domain (outside the CDR3, taken from reference TRBV11-3 and TRBJ2-5): EAGVVQSPRYKIIEKKQPVAFWCNPISGHNTLYWYLQNLGQGPELLIRYENEEAVDDSQLPKDRFSAERLKGVDSTLKIQPAELGDSAVYLCASSSGLAFETQYFGPGTRLLVL.

The gene calls are TRBV5-1 and TRBJ1-1, with a weak D call TRBD1 (5 bases). CDR3 size: 15 residues. V lost 0 bases, J lost 3 bases, and 12 bases lay in between. The V gene's germline CDR1 is SGHRS and CDR2 YFSETQ. The CDR3 coding sequence is TGCGCCAGCAGCTTGGCATCGGGGGGAGACACTGAAGCTTTCTTT. Residues: CASSLASGGDTEAFF.

This clone was counted at least ten times. V gene TRBV6-5 combines with J gene TRBJ2-7; D ambiguous. The CDR3 has 16 residues. Germline V gives CDR1 MNHEY, CDR2 SVGAGI. V was pared by 0 bases and J by 2 bases, with 14 bases between. CDR3 loop: CASSYSGVLRTYEQYF. CDR3 bases: TGTGCCAGCAGTTACTCAGGAGTTTTACGAACCTACGAGCAGTACTTC.

In the case of this clone: Within the sample, other DNA sequences also encode this same CDR3. The rearrangement uses TRBV5-1 and TRBJ1-1, with TRBD1 matching over 9 bases. Germline loops: CDR1 SGHRS, CDR2 YFSETQ. V dropped 3 bases and J dropped 2; count of bases not matched to a gene: 2. This CDR3 comprises 14 residues. For the CDR3, the DNA is TGCGCCAGCAGCTGGGGACAGGGTAACACTGAAGCTTTCTTT. It encodes CASSWGQGNTEAFF.

This chain joins TRBV6-1 and TRBJ1-4; D gene unclear. Looked up from germline, CDR1 is MNHNS and CDR2 is SASEGT. The CDR3 consists of 18 residues. Trimming stripped 6 bases from V and 0 bases from J, with 20 bases between. Here the CDR3 reads CASSEQTPGFATNEKLFF. The CDR3 bases are TGTGCCAGCAGCGAACAAACCCCAGGATTTGCAACTAATGAAAAACTGTTTTTT.

The chain joins TRBV11-1 to TRBJ2-5; 8 nucleotides agree with TRBD1. The ends lost 4 bases at V and 2 bases at J; junction bases unmatched: 3. The CDR3 runs to 14 residues. Germline assignment: CDR1 SGHAT and CDR2 FQDESV (reference sequence). In DNA form, the CDR3 reads TGTGCCAGCAGCTCTCGGACAGGGCAAGAGACCCAGTACTTC. It is translated as CASSSRTGQETQYF.

This clone turned up a few times. The genes are TRBV30 and TRBJ2-1; 7 nucleotides match TRBD1. The CDR3 loop spans 19 amino acids. Per germline, CDR1 GTSNPN and CDR2 SVGIG (reference sequence). V shed 7 bases and J 0 bases; nucleotides not matched to a gene: 21. The CDR3 sequence: CASQGGSLDFLGSYNEQFF. CDR3 nucleotides: TGTGCCTCCCAAGGGGGCAGCCTGGACTTCCTCGGCTCCTACAATGAGCAGTTCTTC.

V and J are TRBV14 and TRBJ2-1; perhaps TRBD2 as D (5 bases). V gave up 4 bases and J gave up 9 bases, with 13 bases separating them. Germline V gene lookup returns CDR1 SGHDN and CDR2 FVKESK. This CDR3 spans 13 amino acids. CDR3 loop: CASSPNRRGEQFF. In DNA, the CDR3 is TGTGCCAGCAGCCCTAACCGACGGGGTGAGCAGTTCTTC.

The J gene is TRBJ1-2, the V gene TRBV5-5; D is uncertain. V was pared by 4 bases and J by 2 bases, with 24 bases between. Germline V gene sequence: CDR1 SGHKS, CDR2 YYEKEE (reference sequence). The CDR3 has 18 amino acids. The CDR3 sequence: CASSQWAQDPTGNYGYTF. The CDR3 DNA reads as TGTGCCAGCAGCCAGTGGGCGCAGGATCCTACCGGAAACTATGGCTACACCTTC.

This sequence joins TRBV5-6 and TRBJ2-6; 7 bases are a match to TRBD2. Germline trimming cut 4 bases from V and 2 bases from J; bases unmatched to any gene: 3. This CDR3 spans 15 amino acids. Germline CDR1 and CDR2: SGHDT and YYEEEE. CDR3 DNA sequence: TGTGCCAGCAGCCTTGCGGGGGCTGGGGCCAACGTCCTGACTTTC. It yields the protein CASSLAGAGANVLTF. Drawing the rest from reference TRBV5-6 and TRBJ2-6, the complete variable domain is DAGVTQSPTHLIKTRGQQVTLRCSPKSGHDTVSWYQQALGQGPQFIFQYYEEEERQRGNFPDRFSGHQFPNYSSELNVNALLLGDSALYLCASSLAGAGANVLTFGAGSRLTVL.

This sequence joins TRBV29-1 and TRBJ2-6; the D gene is possibly TRBD1 (5 bases). The CDR3 is 14 amino acids. In germline, CDR1 is SQVTM, CDR2 ANQGSEA. Trimming stripped 6 bases from V and 6 bases from J, with 15 bases between. The DNA of the CDR3 is TGCAGCGTCTATACTTGGGGCGCGGCCAACGTCCTGACTTTC. It codes for CSVYTWGAANVLTF.

This clone showed up many times. This sequence joins TRBV7-3 and TRBJ2-2; D call uncertain. Trimming cost V 5 bases and J 6 bases, with 7 bases left between them. CDR3 length: 12 residues. CDR1 and CDR2 (germline): SGHTA, FQGTGA. CDR3 sequence reads: CASSHGSGELFF. CDR3 bases: TGTGCCAGCAGCCACGGGTCCGGGGAGCTGTTTTTT.

The V gene is TRBV7-9, the J gene TRBJ1-4; TRBD1 aligns across 7 bases. Unmatched junction bases numbered 10, after V lost 1 base and J lost 8 bases. The CDR3 has 16 amino acids. The V gene's germline CDR1 is SEHNR and CDR2 FQNEAQ (reference sequence). DNA for the CDR3: TGTGCCAGCAGCTTAGGACAGGGATCCCTTTCCGAAAAACTGTTTTTT. This codes for CASSLGQGSLSEKLFF.

This clone was detected only once. This sequence joins TRBV30 and TRBJ1-2; 9 positions match TRBD1. This CDR3 has 14 amino acids. With V trimmed by 3 bases and J by 4 bases, 6 bases remained unmatched. The V gene's germline CDR1 is GTSNPN and CDR2 SVGIG (reference sequence). This chain's CDR3 is CAWSGTGNFYGYTF. The DNA for the CDR3 is TGTGCCTGGAGCGGGACAGGGAATTTCTATGGCTACACCTTC.

The CDR3 DNA is TGTGCCAGCATGAACTTCAGGGGGCAACTGTTTTTT. Protein: CASMNFRGQLFF. V and J are TRBV2 and TRBJ1-4, with 8 positions matching TRBD1. J was trimmed by 12 bases and V by 7 bases; bases with no gene match: 7. The CDR3 sequence is 12 residues long. Germline loops: CDR1 SNHLY, CDR2 FYNNEI.

The J gene is TRBJ2-7, the V gene TRBV19; D not resolved. Germline values: CDR1 LNHDA, CDR2 SQIVND (reference sequence). The CDR3 is made up of 12 amino acids. The V and J ends lost 3 bases and 4 bases respectively, with 7 bases between them. The CDR3 nucleotides are TGTGCCAGTAGTATCGGAGAATACGAGCAGTACTTC. This encodes CASSIGEYEQYF.

V and J are TRBV9 and TRBJ2-1; D gene unclear. Deletions cut 4 bases from V and 5 bases from J, with 19 bases between. This CDR3 is 16 amino acids long. From germline, CDR1 is SGDLS and CDR2 YYNGEE. Here the CDR3 DNA reads TGTGCCAGCAGCCCCGACGGGTGGATCAAGGACAATGAGCAGTTCTTC. Amino acid sequence: CASSPDGWIKDNEQFF. The variable domain in full, completed from reference TRBV9 and TRBJ2-1, reads DSGVTQTPKHLITATGQRVTLRCSPRSGDLSVYWYQQSLDQGLQFLIQYYNGEERAKGNILERFSAQQFPDLHSELNLSSLELGDSALYFCASSPDGWIKDNEQFFGPGTRLTVL.

This chain uses TRBV3-1 (or the pseudogene TRBV3-2) with TRBJ2-7; 8 nucleotides agree with TRBD1. Trimming cost V 1 base and J 6 bases; bases outside gene matches: 17. The germline CDR1 and CDR2 sequences are LGHDT and YNNKEL (reference sequence). CDR3 length: 18 amino acids. The CDR3: CASSQVVFSGQGATEQYF. CDR3 sequence (DNA): TGTGCCAGCAGCCAAGTAGTGTTTTCTGGCCAGGGGGCGACCGAGCAGTACTTC.

V and J are TRBV3-1 (or the pseudogene TRBV3-2) and TRBJ1-1; maybe TRBD1 (5 bases). V dropped 4 bases and J dropped 6 bases, with 15 bases sitting between them. The CDR3 covers 14 residues. CDR1 is LGHDT and CDR2 is YNNKEL in the germline V gene (reference sequence). CDR3 residues: CASSLRIGGSEAFF. Here the CDR3 DNA reads TGTGCCAGCAGCCTACGGATTGGGGGGTCTGAAGCTTTCTTT.

This chain connects TRBV9 to TRBJ1-1; D is unclear. This CDR3 contains 13 residues. The V end was cut by 4 bases, the J end by 1 base, with 8 bases between. Per germline, CDR1 SGDLS and CDR2 YYNGEE. The CDR3 nucleotides read TGTGCCAGCAGCACGCGGTCGAACACTGAAGCTTTCTTT. Protein: CASSTRSNTEAFF.

The chain links TRBV4-1 to TRBJ1-1; maybe TRBD1 (6 bases). The germline V and J ends were trimmed by 4 bases and 8 bases, with 14 bases remaining between them. CDR1 and CDR2 (germline): MGHRA, YSYEKL. This CDR3 comprises 13 residues. The CDR3 loop reads CASSRDRIQEAFF. The CDR3 DNA sequence: TGCGCCAGCAGCCGCGACAGGATTCAGGAAGCTTTCTTT.

Turning to this clone: Other DNA sequences in this sample translate to the same CDR3. V usage is TRBV12-3 or TRBV12-4 and J usage is TRBJ1-2; maybe TRBD1 (5 bases). The CDR3 length is 13 residues. V gave up 3 bases and J gave up 8 bases, with 13 bases separating them. CDR3 loop: CASSLGGAGGYTF. The DNA of the CDR3 is TGTGCCAGCAGTTTGGGAGGGGCAGGGGGCTACACCTTC.

The chain has TRBV9 and TRBJ1-2, with 8 positions matching TRBD1. This CDR3 spans 15 amino acids. Germline V lookup: CDR1 SGDLS, CDR2 YYNGEE. With V trimmed by 5 bases and J by 6 bases, 12 bases remained unmatched. The CDR3 region has the DNA TGTGCCAGCAGTCCTACACCGTCAGGGGGCGATGGCTACACCTTC. Encoded protein: CASSPTPSGGDGYTF.

The V gene is TRBV19, the J gene TRBJ1-5; unclear D gene. Germline V gives CDR1 LNHDA, CDR2 SQIVND (reference sequence). Trimming took 2 bases from V and 1 from J, leaving 12 bases between them. The CDR3 is 16 residues long. This CDR3 is CASSITGITSNQPQHF. DNA for the CDR3: TGTGCCAGTAGTATAACGGGAATTACGAGCAATCAGCCCCAGCATTTT.

The chain has TRBV27 and TRBJ1-1; D possibly corresponds to TRBD1 (6 bases). Per the germline V gene, CDR1 is MNHEY and CDR2 is SMNVEV (reference sequence). The V and J ends lost 7 bases and 1 base respectively, with 13 bases between them. This CDR3 is built from 14 residues. This CDR3 reads CASIPGAGNTEAFF. Written as DNA, the CDR3 is TGTGCCAGCATCCCAGGGGCGGGGAACACTGAAGCTTTCTTT.

The rearrangement joins TRBV30 to TRBJ1-5; D gene uncertain. Trimming pared 5 bases from V and 0 bases from J, leaving 20 bases between. Germline CDR1 reads GTSNPN; CDR2 reads SVGIG (reference sequence). This CDR3 has 17 amino acids. The CDR3 DNA is TGTGCCTGGGGCCCCCTGCGGGGAGCTTATAGCAATCAGCCCCAGCATTTT. This encodes CAWGPLRGAYSNQPQHF.

As regards this clone: The sample contains more than one DNA sequence encoding this CDR3. V is TRBV3-1 (or the pseudogene TRBV3-2) and J is TRBJ2-7, with D perhaps TRBD2 (5 bases). Germline CDR1 is LGHDT and CDR2 is YNNKEL (reference sequence). There are 13 residues in the CDR3. V gave up 3 bases and J gave up 0 bases, with 6 bases separating them. The CDR3 DNA follows: TGTGCCAGCAGCCAGGGGAGCTCCTACGAGCAGTACTTC. It yields the protein CASSQGSSYEQYF.

The J gene is TRBJ2-2, the V gene TRBV7-8; TRBD2 matches at 7 bases. CDR1 SGHVS and CDR2 FQNEAQ come from the germline V gene. V shed 5 bases and J 7 bases; nucleotides not matched to a gene: 10. The CDR3 contains 15 residues. This CDR3 reads CASSPTAGEGGELFF. The CDR3, as DNA: TGTGCCAGCAGCCCTACCGCGGGGGAGGGCGGGGAGCTGTTTTTT.

The V and J genes are TRBV6-6 and TRBJ2-7, with TRBD1 identical over 8 bases. Trimming at V came to 4 bases and at J to 0 bases, leaving 5 bases not matched to a gene. This CDR3 contains 15 residues. Germline values: CDR1 MNHNY, CDR2 SVGAGI (reference sequence). CDR3 nucleotide sequence: TGTGCCAGCAGTTCTCGGACAGGGAGCTCCTACGAGCAGTACTTC. It yields the protein CASSSRTGSSYEQYF.